The 4 T cell receptor beta chains below come from one sample, sequenced in a study of cytomegalovirus exposure and HLA in healthy donors. With 60 Vbeta and 13 Jbeta primers, the PCR was carried out. The data were produced by immunoSEQ multiplex PCR, yet TCRdb's version contains in-frame clones alone and is incomplete. This sample contains some 130,000 clones. Sequencing was done on a sample of PBMCs. The source is a woman aged 35 to 49 in good health and CMV-seropositive.

The chain couples TRBV4-3 to TRBJ1-4; no reliable D call. Trimming left V 1 base short and J 8 bases short, with 11 bases between. The CDR3 consists of 14 residues. Per germline, CDR1 LGHNA and CDR2 YSLEER. The CDR3 nucleotides read TGCGCCAGCAGCCAAGGTCAGGCTGGGGAAAAACTGTTTTTT. Translation: CASSQGQAGEKLFF.

This chain links TRBV2 with TRBJ1-1; D is undetermined. V was trimmed by 7 bases and J by 2 bases, leaving 14 bases between them. This CDR3 spans 14 amino acids. Germline V lookup: CDR1 SNHLY, CDR2 FYNNEI. DNA for the CDR3: TGTGCCAGCACTTTCGGACGGGGTAACACTGAAGCTTTCTTT. Translation gives CASTFGRGNTEAFF.

Notes on this clone: Other DNA sequences in the same sample also yield this CDR3. The chain joins TRBV18 to TRBJ2-5; D remains unclear. CDR1 is KGHSH and CDR2 is LQKENI in the germline V gene. CDR3 size: 14 residues. Trimming removed 3 bases from V and 1 base from J, with 9 bases in between. The CDR3 here is CASSPRQGQETQYF. The CDR3, as DNA: TGTGCCAGCTCACCTCGACAAGGCCAAGAGACCCAGTACTTC.

The chain employs TRBV5-4 and TRBJ1-2, with 10 positions matching TRBD1. Germline values: CDR1 SGHNT, CDR2 YYREEE (reference sequence). Trimming cost V 1 base and J 6 bases; bases outside gene matches: 6. The length of the CDR3 is 15 residues. The CDR3: CASSLFRDRGDGYTF. The CDR3 bases are TGTGCCAGCAGCTTGTTCAGGGACAGGGGTGATGGCTACACCTTC.